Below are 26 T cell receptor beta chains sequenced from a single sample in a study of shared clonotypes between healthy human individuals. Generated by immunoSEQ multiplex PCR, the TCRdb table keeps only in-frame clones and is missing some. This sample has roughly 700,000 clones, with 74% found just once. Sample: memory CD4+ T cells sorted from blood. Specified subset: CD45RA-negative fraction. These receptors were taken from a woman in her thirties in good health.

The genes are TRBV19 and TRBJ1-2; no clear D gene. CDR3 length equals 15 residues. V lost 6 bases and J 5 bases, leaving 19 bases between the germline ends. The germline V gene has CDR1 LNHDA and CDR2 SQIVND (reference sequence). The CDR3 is CASRTSLTGRYGYTF. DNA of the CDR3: TGTGCCAGTAGAACTTCCCTGACGGGAAGGTATGGCTACACCTTC.

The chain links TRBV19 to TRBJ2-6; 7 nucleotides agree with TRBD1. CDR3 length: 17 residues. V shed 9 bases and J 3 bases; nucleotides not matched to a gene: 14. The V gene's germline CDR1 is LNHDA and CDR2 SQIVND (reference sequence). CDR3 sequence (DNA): TGTGCCAGCAATACCCCACAGGGGCGTTTTGGGGCCAACGTCCTGACTTTC. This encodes CASNTPQGRFGANVLTF.

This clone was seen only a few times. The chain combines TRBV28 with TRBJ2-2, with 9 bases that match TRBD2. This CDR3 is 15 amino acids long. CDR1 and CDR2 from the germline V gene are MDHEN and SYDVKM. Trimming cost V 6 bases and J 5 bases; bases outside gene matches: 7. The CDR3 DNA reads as TGTGCCAGCAGGCCCACGGGACTAGCTACCGGGGAGCTGTTTTTT. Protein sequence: CASRPTGLATGELFF.

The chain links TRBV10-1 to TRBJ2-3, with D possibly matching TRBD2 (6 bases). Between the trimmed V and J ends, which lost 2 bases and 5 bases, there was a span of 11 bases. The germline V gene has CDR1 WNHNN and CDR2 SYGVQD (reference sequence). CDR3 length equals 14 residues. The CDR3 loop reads CASSETSPLDTQYF. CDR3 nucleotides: TGCGCCAGCAGTGAGACTAGCCCTTTAGATACGCAGTATTTT.

The DNA of the CDR3 is TGCGCCAGCAGCTTGGAAACTAGCTTTTACGAGCAGTACTTC. Translating it yields CASSLETSFYEQYF. The chain carries TRBV5-1 and TRBJ2-7, with D perhaps TRBD2 (6 bases). The CDR3 contains 14 residues. Germline lookup yields CDR1 SGHRS and CDR2 YFSETQ. The V and J ends lost 0 bases and 4 bases respectively, with 11 bases between them.

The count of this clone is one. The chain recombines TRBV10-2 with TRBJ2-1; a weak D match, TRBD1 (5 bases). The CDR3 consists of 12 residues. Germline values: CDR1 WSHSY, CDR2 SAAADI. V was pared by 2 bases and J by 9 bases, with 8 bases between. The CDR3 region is CASSEARGEQFF. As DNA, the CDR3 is TGCGCCAGCAGTGAGGCTAGGGGTGAGCAGTTCTTC.

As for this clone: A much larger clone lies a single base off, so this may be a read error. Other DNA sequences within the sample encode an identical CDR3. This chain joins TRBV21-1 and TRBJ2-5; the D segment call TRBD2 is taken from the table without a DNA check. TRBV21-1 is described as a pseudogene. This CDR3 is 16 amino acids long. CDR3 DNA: TGTGCCAGCAGCAAAGTCCTAGCGGGAGTCAGGGAGACCCAATACTTC. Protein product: CASSKVLAGVRETQYF.

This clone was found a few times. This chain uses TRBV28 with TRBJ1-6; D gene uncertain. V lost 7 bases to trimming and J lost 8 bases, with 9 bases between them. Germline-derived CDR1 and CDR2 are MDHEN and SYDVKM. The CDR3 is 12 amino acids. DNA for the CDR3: TGTGCCAGCACCGTAGATCATTCACCCCTCCACTTT. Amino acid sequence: CASTVDHSPLHF.

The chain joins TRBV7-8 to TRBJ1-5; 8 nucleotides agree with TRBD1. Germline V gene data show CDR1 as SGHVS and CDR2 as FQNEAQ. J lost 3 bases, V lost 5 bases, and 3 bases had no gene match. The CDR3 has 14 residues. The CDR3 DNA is TGTGCCAGCAGCGGGACAGGTAACAATCAGCCCCAGCATTTT. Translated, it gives CASSGTGNNQPQHF.

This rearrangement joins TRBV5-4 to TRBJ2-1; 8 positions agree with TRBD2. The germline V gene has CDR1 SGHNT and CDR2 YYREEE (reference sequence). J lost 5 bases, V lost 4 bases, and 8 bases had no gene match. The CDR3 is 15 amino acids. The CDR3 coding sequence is TGTGCCAGCAGCCCCCAACTAGCGGAGGACAATGAGCAGTTCTTC. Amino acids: CASSPQLAEDNEQFF.

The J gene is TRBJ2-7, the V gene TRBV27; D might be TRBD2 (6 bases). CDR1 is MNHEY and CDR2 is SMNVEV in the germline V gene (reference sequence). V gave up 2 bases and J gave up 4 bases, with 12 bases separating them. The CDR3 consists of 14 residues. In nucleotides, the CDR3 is TGTGCCAGCAGTTTAGTAGCGGAAACTTACGAGCAGTACTTC. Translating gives CASSLVAETYEQYF.

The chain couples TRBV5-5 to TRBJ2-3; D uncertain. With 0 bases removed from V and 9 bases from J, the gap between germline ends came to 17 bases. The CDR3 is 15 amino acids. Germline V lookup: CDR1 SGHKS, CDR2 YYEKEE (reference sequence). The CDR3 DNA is TGTGCCAGCAGCTTGGCAATGGACCCACAGATAACGCAGTATTTT. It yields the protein CASSLAMDPQITQYF.

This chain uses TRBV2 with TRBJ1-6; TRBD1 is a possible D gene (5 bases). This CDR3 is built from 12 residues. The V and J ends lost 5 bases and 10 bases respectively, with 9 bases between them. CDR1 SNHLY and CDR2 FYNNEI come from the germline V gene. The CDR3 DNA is TGTGCCAGCAGTTATACAGGCTCACCCCTCCACTTT. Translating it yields CASSYTGSPLHF.

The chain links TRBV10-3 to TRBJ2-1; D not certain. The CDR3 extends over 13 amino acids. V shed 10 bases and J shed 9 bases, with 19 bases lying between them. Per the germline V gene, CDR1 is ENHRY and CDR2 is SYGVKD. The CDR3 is CANQLADGGEQFF. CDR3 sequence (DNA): TGTGCCAACCAATTAGCCGATGGTGGTGAGCAGTTCTTC.

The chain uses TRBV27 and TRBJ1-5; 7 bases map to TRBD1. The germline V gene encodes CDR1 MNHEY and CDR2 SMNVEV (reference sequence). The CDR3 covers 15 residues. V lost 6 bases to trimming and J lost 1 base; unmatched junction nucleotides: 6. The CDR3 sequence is CASRGGRRSNQPQHF. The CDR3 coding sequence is TGTGCCAGCAGAGGGGGCAGGCGGAGCAATCAGCCCCAGCATTTT.

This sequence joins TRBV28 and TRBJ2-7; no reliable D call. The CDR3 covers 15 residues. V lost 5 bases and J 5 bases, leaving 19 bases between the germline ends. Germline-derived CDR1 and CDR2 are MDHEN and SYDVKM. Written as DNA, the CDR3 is TGTGCCAGCAGTCACACCCCTGACTTAGGTCACGAGCAGTACTTC. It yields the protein CASSHTPDLGHEQYF.

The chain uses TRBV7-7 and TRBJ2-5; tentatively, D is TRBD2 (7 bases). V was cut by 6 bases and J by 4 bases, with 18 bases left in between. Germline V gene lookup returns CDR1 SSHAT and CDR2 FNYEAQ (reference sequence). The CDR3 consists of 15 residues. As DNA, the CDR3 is TGTGCCAGCAGTCCGACGGGGGGCTTTGTAGAGACCCAGTACTTC. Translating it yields CASSPTGGFVETQYF.

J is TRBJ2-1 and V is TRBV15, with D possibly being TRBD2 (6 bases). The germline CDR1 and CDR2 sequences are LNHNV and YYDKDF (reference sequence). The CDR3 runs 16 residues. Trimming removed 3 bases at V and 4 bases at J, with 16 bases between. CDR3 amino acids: CATSRSAGTLYNEQFF. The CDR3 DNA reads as TGTGCCACCAGCAGGTCGGCGGGGACCCTTTACAATGAGCAGTTCTTC.

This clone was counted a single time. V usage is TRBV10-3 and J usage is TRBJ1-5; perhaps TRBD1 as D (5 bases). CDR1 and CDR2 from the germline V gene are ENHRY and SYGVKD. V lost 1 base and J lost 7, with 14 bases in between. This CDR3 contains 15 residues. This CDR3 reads CAISEYQGPLQPQHF. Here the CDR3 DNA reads TGTGCCATCAGTGAGTATCAGGGTCCACTGCAGCCCCAGCATTTT.

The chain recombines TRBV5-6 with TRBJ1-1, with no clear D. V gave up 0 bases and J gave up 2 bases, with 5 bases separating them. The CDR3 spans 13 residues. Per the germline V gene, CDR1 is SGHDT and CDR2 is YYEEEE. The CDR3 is CASSLAANTEAFF. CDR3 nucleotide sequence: TGTGCCAGCAGCTTGGCCGCAAACACTGAAGCTTTCTTT.

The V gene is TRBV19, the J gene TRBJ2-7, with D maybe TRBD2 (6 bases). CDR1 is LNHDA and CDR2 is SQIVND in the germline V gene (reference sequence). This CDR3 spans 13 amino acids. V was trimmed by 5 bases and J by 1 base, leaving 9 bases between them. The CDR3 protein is CASSGGTSYEQYF. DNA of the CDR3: TGTGCCAGTAGTGGGGGGACTTCCTACGAGCAGTACTTC.

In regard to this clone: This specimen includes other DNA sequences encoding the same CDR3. The chain's CDR3 is CASSLEGGQPQHF. The CDR3 DNA sequence: TGTGCCAGCAGCTTGGAGGGGGGCCAGCCCCAGCATTTT. The chain has TRBV5-4 and TRBJ1-5; weak D call: TRBD1 (6 bases). The V end lost 0 bases, the J end lost 7 bases, and 8 bases lay between the germline ends. The CDR3 runs to 13 residues. Germline CDR1 reads SGHNT; CDR2 reads YYREEE (reference sequence). Combining the CDR3 with reference TRBV5-4 and TRBJ1-5 gives the whole variable domain ETGVTQSPTHLIKTRGQQVTLRCSSQSGHNTVSWYQQALGQGPQFIFQYYREEENGRGNFPPRFSGLQFPNYSSELNVNALELDDSALYLCASSLEGGQPQHFGDGTRLSIL.

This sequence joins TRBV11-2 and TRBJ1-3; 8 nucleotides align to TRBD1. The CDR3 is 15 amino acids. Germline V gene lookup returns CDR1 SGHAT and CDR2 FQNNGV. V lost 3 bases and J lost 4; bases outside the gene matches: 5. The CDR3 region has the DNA TGTGCCAGCAGCTTGGCAGGGGGCGCGGGAAACACCATATATTTT. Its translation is CASSLAGGAGNTIYF.

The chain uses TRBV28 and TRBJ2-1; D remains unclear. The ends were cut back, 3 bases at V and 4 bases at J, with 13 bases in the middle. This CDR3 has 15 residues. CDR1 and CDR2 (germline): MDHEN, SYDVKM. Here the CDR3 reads CASSFTPGWYNEQFF. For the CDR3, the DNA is TGTGCCAGCAGTTTTACTCCCGGGTGGTACAATGAGCAGTTCTTC.

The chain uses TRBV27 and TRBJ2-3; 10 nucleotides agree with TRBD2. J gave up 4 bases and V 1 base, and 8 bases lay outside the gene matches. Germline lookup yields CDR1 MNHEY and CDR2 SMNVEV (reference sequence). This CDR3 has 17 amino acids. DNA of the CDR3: TGTGCCAGCAGTTTATATACTACTAGCGGGAAGTCAGATACGCAGTATTTT. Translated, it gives CASSLYTTSGKSDTQYF.

The CDR3 sequence: CASTGGNYGYTF. The CDR3, as DNA: TGTGCCAGCACCGGCGGGAACTATGGCTACACCTTC. The V call is TRBV28, the J call TRBJ1-2, with D unresolved. CDR1 is MDHEN and CDR2 is SYDVKM in the germline V gene. V lost 7 bases, J lost 2 bases, and 8 bases lay in between. The CDR3 is made up of 12 amino acids.